This T cell receptor (beta chain) was sequenced for a study of early T cells in non-severe SARS-CoV-2 infection. Study-level information: The study sequenced bulk RNA from unsorted whole blood, with chains unpaired. Study observations and caveats: Using VDJdb, the matching emphasized anti-spike CD8 responses while missing private and CD4 specificities.

This clonotype has ten or more counts. What it recognizes is unknown. CDR3 length: 13 amino acids. Germline assignment: CDR1 MNHEY and CDR2 SMNVEV (reference sequence). V was clipped by 6 bases and J by 7 bases; unmatched bases: 8. Unique molecular identifiers were added to individual cDNA molecules. TCRdb called the 5' RACE reads again in MiXCR, with one record for every CDR3 protein. The sample shows around 40,000 distinct CDR3 sequences, approximately 6.1% of them seen only once. This sequence originates from an adult who was a healthcare worker with PCR-confirmed SARS-CoV-2 infection or an uninfected control (not recorded which). Material: whole blood. The chain recombines TRBV27 with TRBJ1-2, with TRBD1 matching 7 bases. CDR3 protein: CASRVTGTTGYTF. The CDR3 bases are TGTGCCAGCAGGGTGACAGGGACTACTGGCTACACCTTC.